The source of this TCR beta chain is a study of pediatric ulcerative colitis. The diagnostic colonoscopy in ulcerative colitis patients preceded any immunosuppressive treatment. In the case of this clone: Its antigen is not identified.

The CDR3 is 14 amino acids. V gave up 7 bases and J gave up 7 bases; unmatched junction bases: 10. CDR1 is SGHRS and CDR2 is YFSETQ in the germline V gene. Study-wide findings and caveats: Substantially fewer templates came from a couple of patients' blood samples.

Some clones are missing from TCRdb's copy, which holds only in-frame ones; the method was immunoSEQ multiplex PCR. The sample lists 65,000 or so clones, roughly nine tenths seen once, with approximately 3.5% in the top ten. The sample was blood. The TCR sequence derives from a boy younger than 18 with severe ulcerative colitis. This chain uses TRBV5-1 with TRBJ2-1; 8 positions agree with TRBD2. This CDR3 is CASEAGVKGNEQFF. The DNA for the CDR3 is TGCGCCAGCGAAGCGGGAGTAAAGGGAAATGAGCAGTTCTTC.